Following are 7 T cell receptor beta chains from one sample sequenced in a study of blood T cell repertoires in COVID-19 (dated by TCRdb to about 2020). Library prep was done by the immunoSEQ multiplex PCR assay. TCRdb provides this immuneACCESS table in a form limited to in-frame rearrangements. Some clones are lacking; in checked studies, under half of them reflect an unresolved V gene, and why the rest are absent is not known. Recorded for this sample are roughly 160,000 clones; approximately 86% of them occurred a single time. Together, the top ten hold under 7.5% of the sample. Sequenced input: peripheral blood. The receptors stem from a man older than 75 with COVID-19, enrolled during active disease.

V gene TRBV5-5 combines with J gene TRBJ1-2, with TRBD1 identical over 10 bases. V lost 0 bases to trimming and J lost 2 bases; unmatched junction nucleotides: 4. The CDR3 has 16 residues. Germline-derived CDR1 and CDR2 are SGHKS and YYEKEE (reference sequence). CDR3 sequence (DNA): TGTGCCAGCAGCTTGGCCGGGGGACAGGGGAACTATGGCTACACCTTC. It translates to CASSLAGGQGNYGYTF. The full variable domain, rest sourced from reference TRBV5-5 and TRBJ1-2, is DAGVTQSPTHLIKTRGQQVTLRCSPISGHKSVSWYQQVLGQGPQFIFQYYEKEERGRGNFPDRFSARQFPNYSSELNVNALLLGDSALYLCASSLAGGQGNYGYTFGSGTRLTVV.

This chain joins TRBV3-1 (or the pseudogene TRBV3-2) and TRBJ2-1, with D possibly being TRBD2 (6 bases). CDR1 LGHDT and CDR2 YNNKEL come from the germline V gene (reference sequence). The length of the CDR3 is 13 residues. V lost 1 base, J lost 6 bases, and 7 bases lay in between. CDR3 region: CASSQARGNEQFF. The CDR3 DNA reads as TGTGCCAGCAGCCAAGCGCGGGGCAATGAGCAGTTCTTC.

With respect to this clone: The limits of the CDR3 on the DNA are not certain, so only TCRdb's listed CDR3 is given. This chain joins TRBV25-1 and TRBJ1-1. Germline CDR1 and CDR2: MGHDK and SYGVNS. The CDR3 length is 15 residues, termini included. This chain's CDR3 is CASSEFGSGGTEAFF.

The sample holds a few counts of this clone. The V and J genes are TRBV7-9 and TRBJ2-1, with TRBD2 as a possible D gene (5 bases). The ends were cut back, 7 bases at V and 4 bases at J, with 11 bases in the middle. This CDR3 contains 13 residues. CDR1 is SEHNR and CDR2 is FQNEAQ in the germline V gene (reference sequence). The CDR3 here is CASNRRGYNEQFF. The CDR3 DNA sequence: TGTGCCAGCAACCGACGGGGATACAATGAGCAGTTCTTC.

The rearrangement uses TRBV11-2 and TRBJ1-5; a possible D gene is TRBD1 (5 bases). V was clipped by 1 base and J by 9 bases, with 13 bases between them. The CDR3 sequence is 14 residues long. Germline CDR1 SGHAT, CDR2 FQNNGV. CDR3: CASSLAGERWPQHF. The CDR3 DNA is TGTGCCAGCAGCTTAGCGGGGGAGCGGTGGCCCCAGCATTTT.

The chain couples TRBV5-5 to TRBJ1-1, with D uncertain. Trimming removed 0 bases from V and 0 bases from J, with 6 bases in between. The length of the CDR3 is 14 residues. Germline values: CDR1 SGHKS, CDR2 YYEKEE (reference sequence). CDR3 DNA: TGTGCCAGCAGCTTGGGAGGAATGAACACTGAAGCTTTCTTT. It yields the protein CASSLGGMNTEAFF. The whole variable domain, filled in from reference TRBV5-5 and TRBJ1-1, reads DAGVTQSPTHLIKTRGQQVTLRCSPISGHKSVSWYQQVLGQGPQFIFQYYEKEERGRGNFPDRFSARQFPNYSSELNVNALLLGDSALYLCASSLGGMNTEAFFGQGTRLTVV.

This clone has just a few counts. The chain couples TRBV11-2 to TRBJ1-4, with 7 nucleotides matching TRBD1. This CDR3 region has 14 residues. V dropped 5 bases and J dropped 4; count of bases not matched to a gene: 4. The germline V gene has CDR1 SGHAT and CDR2 FQNNGV. CDR3 region: CASSLTGLNEKLFF. For the CDR3, the DNA is TGTGCCAGCAGCCTGACAGGGCTTAATGAAAAACTGTTTTTT. The full variable domain, in which reference TRBV11-2 and TRBJ1-4 provide the parts outside the CDR3, is EAGVAQSPRYKIIEKRQSVAFWCNPISGHATLYWYQQILGQGPKLLIQFQNNGVVDDSQLPKDRFSAERLKGVDSTLKIQPAKLEDSAVYLCASSLTGLNEKLFFGSGTQLSVL.